This T cell receptor (beta chain) stems from a study of blood T cell repertoires in COVID-19. Study summary: Spain, Italy and the United States supplied samples that represented acute and convalescent COVID-19. T cells, B-cell-depleted T cells, or PBMCs provided the cDNA or gDNA that served as material.

Original methodology: Nucleated cell counts were estimated from reference gene primer amplification. The data were produced by immunoSEQ multiplex PCR, yet TCRdb's version contains in-frame clones alone and is incomplete. V and J calls and clone size are given by that table; D and trimming were obtained from the DNA. The data show tens of thousands of clones, around 87% seen once. CDR1 and CDR2 (germline): MNHNY, SVGAGI (reference sequence). V gave up 4 bases and J gave up 1 base, with 8 bases separating them. This CDR3 has 13 residues. The specimen was peripheral blood. The source of this sequence is a human donor in a cohort sampled during active COVID-19. J is TRBJ2-7 and V is TRBV6-6, with D unresolved. The CDR3 region is CASSFGGSYEQYF. In DNA, the CDR3 is TGTGCCAGCAGTTTTGGCGGATCCTACGAGCAGTACTTC.